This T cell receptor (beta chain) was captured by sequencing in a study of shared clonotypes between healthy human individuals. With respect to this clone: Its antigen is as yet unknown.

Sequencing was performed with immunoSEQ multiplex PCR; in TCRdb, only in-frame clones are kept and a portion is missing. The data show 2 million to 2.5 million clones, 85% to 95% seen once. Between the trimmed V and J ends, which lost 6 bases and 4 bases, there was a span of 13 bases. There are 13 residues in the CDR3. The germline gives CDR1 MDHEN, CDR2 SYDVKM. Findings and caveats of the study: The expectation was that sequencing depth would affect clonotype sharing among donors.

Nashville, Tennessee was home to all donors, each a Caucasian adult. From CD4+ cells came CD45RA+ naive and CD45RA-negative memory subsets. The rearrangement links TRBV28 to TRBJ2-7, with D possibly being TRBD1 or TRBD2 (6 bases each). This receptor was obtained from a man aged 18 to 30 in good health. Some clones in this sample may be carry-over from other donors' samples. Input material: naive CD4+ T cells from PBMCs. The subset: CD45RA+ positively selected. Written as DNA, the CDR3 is TGTGCCAGCAGGCCCCGGGGGCAGTACGAGCAGTACTTC. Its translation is CASRPRGQYEQYF.